This T cell receptor beta chain was captured by sequencing in a study of CD8 T cells in ankylosing spondylitis. General study findings and limits: Clones linked to disease, bearing a CD8+ phenotype, were relatively rare in peripheral blood. Reports say disease-linked clones showed up significantly more in matched ankylosing spondylitis synovial fluid. Existing reports had already noted some motif variants in reactive arthritis synovial fluid and blood.

Worth noting for this clonotype: Antigen unknown.

V gave up 0 bases and J gave up 6 bases, with 8 bases separating them. The CDR3 covers 13 residues. CDR1 and CDR2 (germline): MNHEY, SVGAGI. TCRdb re-called the 5' RACE reads through MiXCR, storing one row per CDR3 protein. The sample lists about 250,000 distinct CDR3 sequences; about 18% were seen once. This TCR was recovered from a male donor with ankylosing spondylitis or in good health (not recorded which). Sample: blood, either unsorted or a sorted T cell fraction (not recorded which). The chain links TRBV6-5 to TRBJ1-1; D gene uncertain. The CDR3 nucleotides read TGTGCCAGCAGTTACTCGTACGGGGCTGAAGCTTTCTTT. It specifies CASSYSYGAEAFF.